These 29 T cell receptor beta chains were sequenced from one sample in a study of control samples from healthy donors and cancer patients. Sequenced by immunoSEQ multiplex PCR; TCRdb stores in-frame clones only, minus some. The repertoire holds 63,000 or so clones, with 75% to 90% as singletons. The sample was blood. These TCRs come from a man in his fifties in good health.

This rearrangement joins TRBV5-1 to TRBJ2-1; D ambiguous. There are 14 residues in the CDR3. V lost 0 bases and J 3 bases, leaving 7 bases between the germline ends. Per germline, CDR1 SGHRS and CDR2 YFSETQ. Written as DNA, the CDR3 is TGCGCCAGCAGCTTGGTGGGCAGCTACAATGAGCAGTTCTTC. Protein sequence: CASSLVGSYNEQFF.

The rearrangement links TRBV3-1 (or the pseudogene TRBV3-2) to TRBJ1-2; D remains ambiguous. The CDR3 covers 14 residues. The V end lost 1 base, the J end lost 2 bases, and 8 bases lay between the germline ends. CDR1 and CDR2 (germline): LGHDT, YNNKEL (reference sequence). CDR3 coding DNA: TGTGCCAGCAGCCAAGTCAACAAAAACTATGGCTACACCTTC. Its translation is CASSQVNKNYGYTF.

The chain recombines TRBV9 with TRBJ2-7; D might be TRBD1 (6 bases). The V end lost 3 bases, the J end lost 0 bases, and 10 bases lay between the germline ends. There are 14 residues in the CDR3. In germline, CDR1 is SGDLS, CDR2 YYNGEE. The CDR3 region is CASSARDISYEQYF. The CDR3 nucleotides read TGTGCCAGCAGCGCCAGGGACATCTCCTACGAGCAGTACTTC.

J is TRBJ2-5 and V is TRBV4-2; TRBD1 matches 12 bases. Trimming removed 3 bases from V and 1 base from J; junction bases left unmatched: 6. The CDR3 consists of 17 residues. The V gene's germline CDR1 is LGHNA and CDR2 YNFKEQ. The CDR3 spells CASSHIPGQGAQETQYF. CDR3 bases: TGTGCCAGCAGCCACATACCGGGACAGGGGGCCCAAGAGACCCAGTACTTC.

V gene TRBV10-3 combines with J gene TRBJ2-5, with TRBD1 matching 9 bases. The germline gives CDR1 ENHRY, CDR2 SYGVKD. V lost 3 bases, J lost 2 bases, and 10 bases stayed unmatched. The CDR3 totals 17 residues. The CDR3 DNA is TGTGCCATCAGTGATTCCCTTACCGGGACAGGGCAAGAGACCCAGTACTTC. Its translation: CAISDSLTGTGQETQYF.

This chain's CDR3 is CASSDPARLAGYYNEQFF. The CDR3 DNA reads as TGTGCCAGCAGCGACCCGGCCCGTCTAGCGGGCTATTACAATGAGCAGTTCTTC. The genes are TRBV14 and TRBJ2-1; TRBD2 matches at 8 bases. V shed 5 bases and J 4 bases; nucleotides not matched to a gene: 16. Per germline, CDR1 SGHDN and CDR2 FVKESK. This CDR3 has 18 amino acids.

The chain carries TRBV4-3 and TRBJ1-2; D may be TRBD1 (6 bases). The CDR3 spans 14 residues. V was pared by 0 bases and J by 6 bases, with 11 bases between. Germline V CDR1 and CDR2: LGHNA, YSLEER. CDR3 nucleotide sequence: TGCGCCAGCAGCCAAGACACAGGGACGCATGGCTACACCTTC. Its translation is CASSQDTGTHGYTF.

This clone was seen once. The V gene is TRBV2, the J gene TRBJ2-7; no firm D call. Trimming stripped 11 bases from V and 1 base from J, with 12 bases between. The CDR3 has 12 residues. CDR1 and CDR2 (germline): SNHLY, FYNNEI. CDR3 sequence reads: CAVRTRSYEQYF. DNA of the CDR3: TGTGCCGTCAGGACCCGATCCTACGAGCAGTACTTC. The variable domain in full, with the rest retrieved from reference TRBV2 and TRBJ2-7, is EPEVTQTPSHQVTQMGQEVILRCVPISNHLYFYWYRQILGQKVEFLVSFYNNEISEKSEIFDDQFSVERPDGSNFTLKIRSTKLEDSAMYFCAVRTRSYEQYFGPGTRLTVT.

CDR3 residues: CASSATPRGTDTQYF. DNA for the CDR3: TGTGCCAGCAGCGCGACCCCTAGGGGGACAGATACGCAGTATTTT. This chain uses TRBV9 with TRBJ2-3, with D perhaps TRBD1 (6 bases). The V end lost 3 bases, the J end lost 3 bases, and 14 bases lay between the germline ends. Looked up from germline, CDR1 is SGDLS and CDR2 is YYNGEE. This CDR3 has 15 residues.

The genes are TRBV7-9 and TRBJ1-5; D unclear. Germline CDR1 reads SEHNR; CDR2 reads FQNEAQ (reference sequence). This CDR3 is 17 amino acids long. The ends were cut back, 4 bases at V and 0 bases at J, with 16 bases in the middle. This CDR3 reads CASSSVVGPDSNQPQHF. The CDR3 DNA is TGTGCCAGCAGCTCCGTAGTAGGCCCTGATAGCAATCAGCCCCAGCATTTT.

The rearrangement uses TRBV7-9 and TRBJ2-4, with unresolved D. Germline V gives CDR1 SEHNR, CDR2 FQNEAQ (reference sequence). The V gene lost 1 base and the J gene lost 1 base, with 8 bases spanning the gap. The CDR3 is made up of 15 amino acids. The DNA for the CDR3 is TGTGCCAGCAGCTTAGATGGCCAGGCCAAAAACATTCAGTACTTC. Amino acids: CASSLDGQAKNIQYF. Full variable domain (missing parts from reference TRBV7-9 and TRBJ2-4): DTGVSQNPRHKITKRGQNVTFRCDPISEHNRLYWYRQTLGQGPEFLTYFQNEAQLEKSRLLSDRFSAERPKGSFSTLEIQRTEQGDSAMYLCASSLDGQAKNIQYFGAGTRLSVL.

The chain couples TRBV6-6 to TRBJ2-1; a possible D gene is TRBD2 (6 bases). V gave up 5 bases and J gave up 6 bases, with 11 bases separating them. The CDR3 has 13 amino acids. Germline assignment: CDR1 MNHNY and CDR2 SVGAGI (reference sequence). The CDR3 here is CASSPLTSNEQFF. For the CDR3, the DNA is TGTGCCAGCAGTCCGCTGACTAGCAATGAGCAGTTCTTC.

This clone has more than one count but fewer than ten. The CDR3 here is CASSLRARPGELFF. The DNA of the CDR3 is TGTGCCAGCAGCTTGAGGGCCCGTCCCGGGGAGCTGTTTTTT. The chain employs TRBV5-6 and TRBJ2-2; D gene uncertain. Trimming shortened V by 1 base and J by 6 bases, and 10 bases separated the two germline ends. Looked up from germline, CDR1 is SGHDT and CDR2 is YYEEEE. The CDR3 has 14 amino acids. Drawing the rest from reference TRBV5-6 and TRBJ2-2, the complete variable domain is DAGVTQSPTHLIKTRGQQVTLRCSPKSGHDTVSWYQQALGQGPQFIFQYYEEEERQRGNFPDRFSGHQFPNYSSELNVNALLLGDSALYLCASSLRARPGELFFGEGSRLTVL.

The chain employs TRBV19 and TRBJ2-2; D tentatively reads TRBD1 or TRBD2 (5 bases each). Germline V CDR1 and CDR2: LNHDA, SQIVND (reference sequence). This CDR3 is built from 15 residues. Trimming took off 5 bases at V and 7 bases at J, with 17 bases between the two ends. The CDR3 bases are TGTGCCAGTAGTTCTCGGGACGGATTCGGCGGGGAGCTGTTTTTT. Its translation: CASSSRDGFGGELFF.

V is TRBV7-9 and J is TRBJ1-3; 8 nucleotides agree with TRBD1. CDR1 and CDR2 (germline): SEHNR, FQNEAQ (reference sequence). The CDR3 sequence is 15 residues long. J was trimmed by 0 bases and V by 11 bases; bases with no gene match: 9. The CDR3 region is CAWTGQAVSGNTIYF. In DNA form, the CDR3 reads TGTGCCTGGACGGGACAGGCTGTCTCTGGAAACACCATATATTTT.

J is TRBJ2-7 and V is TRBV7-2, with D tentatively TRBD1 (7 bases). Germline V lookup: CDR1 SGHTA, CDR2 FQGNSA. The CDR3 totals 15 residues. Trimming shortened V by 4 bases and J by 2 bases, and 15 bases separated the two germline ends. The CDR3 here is CASSSQGGAPYEQYF. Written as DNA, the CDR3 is TGTGCCAGCAGCTCGCAGGGGGGAGCCCCCTACGAGCAGTACTTC.

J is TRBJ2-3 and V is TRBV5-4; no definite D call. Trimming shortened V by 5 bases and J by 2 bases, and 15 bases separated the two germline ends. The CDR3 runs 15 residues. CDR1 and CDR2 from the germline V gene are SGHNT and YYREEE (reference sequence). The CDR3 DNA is TGTGCCAGCAGTCGAGACCAATTATTCACAGATACGCAGTATTTT. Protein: CASSRDQLFTDTQYF.

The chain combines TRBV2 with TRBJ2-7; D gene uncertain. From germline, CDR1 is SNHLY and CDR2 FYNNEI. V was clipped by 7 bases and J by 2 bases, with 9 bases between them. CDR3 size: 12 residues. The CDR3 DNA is TGTGCCAGCACCGAAGAGGCCTACGAGCAGTACTTC. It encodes CASTEEAYEQYF.

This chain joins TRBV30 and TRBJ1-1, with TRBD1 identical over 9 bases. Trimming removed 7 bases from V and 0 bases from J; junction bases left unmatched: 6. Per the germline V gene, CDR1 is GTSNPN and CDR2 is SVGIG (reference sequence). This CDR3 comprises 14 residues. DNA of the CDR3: TGTGCCTCGGGACAGGGTAATGTGAACACTGAAGCTTTCTTT. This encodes CASGQGNVNTEAFF.

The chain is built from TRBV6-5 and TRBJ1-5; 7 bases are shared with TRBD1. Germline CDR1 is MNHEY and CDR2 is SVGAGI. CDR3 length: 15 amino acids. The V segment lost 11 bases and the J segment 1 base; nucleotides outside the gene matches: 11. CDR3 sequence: CACRDSRGSNQPQHF. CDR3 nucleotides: TGTGCCTGCCGGGACAGCCGGGGAAGCAATCAGCCCCAGCATTTT.

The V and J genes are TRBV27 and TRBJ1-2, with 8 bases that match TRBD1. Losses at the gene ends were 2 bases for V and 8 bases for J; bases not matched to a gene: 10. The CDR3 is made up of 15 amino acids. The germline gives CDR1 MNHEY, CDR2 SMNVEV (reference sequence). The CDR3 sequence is CASSLMAQGARGYTF. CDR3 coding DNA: TGTGCCAGCAGTTTAATGGCTCAGGGGGCACGGGGCTACACCTTC.

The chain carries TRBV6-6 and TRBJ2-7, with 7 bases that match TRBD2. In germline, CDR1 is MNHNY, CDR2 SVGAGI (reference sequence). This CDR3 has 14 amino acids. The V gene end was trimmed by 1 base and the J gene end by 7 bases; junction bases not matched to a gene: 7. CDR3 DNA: TGTGCCAGCAGTTACTGGGAGGGTCGTGTTGAGCAGTACTTC. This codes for CASSYWEGRVEQYF.

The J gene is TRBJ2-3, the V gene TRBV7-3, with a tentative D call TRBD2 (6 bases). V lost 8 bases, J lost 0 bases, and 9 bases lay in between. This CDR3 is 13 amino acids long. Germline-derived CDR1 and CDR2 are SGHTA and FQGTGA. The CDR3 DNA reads TGTGCCAGCGCGAGCGGGAGCACAGATACGCAGTATTTT. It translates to CASASGSTDTQYF.

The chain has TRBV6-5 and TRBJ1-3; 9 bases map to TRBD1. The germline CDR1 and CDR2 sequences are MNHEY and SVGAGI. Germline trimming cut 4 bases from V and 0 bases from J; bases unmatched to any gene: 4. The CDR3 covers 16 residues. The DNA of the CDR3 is TGTGCCAGCAGTTCCTTACAGGGGGCCTCTGGAAACACCATATATTTT. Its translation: CASSSLQGASGNTIYF.

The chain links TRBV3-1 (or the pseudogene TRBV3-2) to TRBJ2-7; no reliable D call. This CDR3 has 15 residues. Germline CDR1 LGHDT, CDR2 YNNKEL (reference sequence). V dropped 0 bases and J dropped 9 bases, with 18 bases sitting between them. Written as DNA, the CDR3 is TGTGCCAGCAGCCAAGATTTCTCCGACTGGCGGAGGCAGTACTTC. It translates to CASSQDFSDWRRQYF.

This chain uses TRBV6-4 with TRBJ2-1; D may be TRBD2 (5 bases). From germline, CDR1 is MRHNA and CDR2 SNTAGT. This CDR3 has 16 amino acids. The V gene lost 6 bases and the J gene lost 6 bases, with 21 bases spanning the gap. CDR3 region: CASSTPLEFSGNEQFF. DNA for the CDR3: TGTGCCAGCAGCACCCCACTAGAATTCTCTGGCAATGAGCAGTTCTTC.

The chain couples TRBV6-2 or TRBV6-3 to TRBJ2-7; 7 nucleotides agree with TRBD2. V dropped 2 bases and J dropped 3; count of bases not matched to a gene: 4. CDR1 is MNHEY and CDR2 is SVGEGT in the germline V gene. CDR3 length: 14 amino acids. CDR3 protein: CASSYLGGGYEQYF. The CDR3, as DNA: TGTGCCAGCAGTTACCTCGGCGGGGGCTACGAGCAGTACTTC.

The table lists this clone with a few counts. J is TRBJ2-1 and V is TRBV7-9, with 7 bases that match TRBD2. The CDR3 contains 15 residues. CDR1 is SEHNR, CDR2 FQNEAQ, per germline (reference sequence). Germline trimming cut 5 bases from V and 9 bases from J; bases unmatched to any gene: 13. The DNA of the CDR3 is TGTGCCAGCAGCCCGGGTAGCGGGTCGTCACTTGAGCAGTTCTTC. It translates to CASSPGSGSSLEQFF.

CDR3 DNA sequence: TGTGCCAGCAGCCCCATAGCGGGAGGGCCCGCCGGGGAGCTGTTTTTT. Protein product: CASSPIAGGPAGELFF. The chain is built from TRBV7-3 and TRBJ2-2, with TRBD2 identical over 11 bases. CDR3 length equals 16 residues. From germline, CDR1 is SGHTA and CDR2 FQGTGA. The trim removed 5 bases at V and 6 bases at J, leaving 8 bases unmatched. Looking up the rest from reference TRBV7-3 and TRBJ2-2 gives the full variable domain: GAGVSQTPSNKVTEKGKYVELRCDPISGHTALYWYRQSLGQGPEFLIYFQGTGAADDSGLPNDRFFAVRPEGSVSTLKIQRTERGDSAVYLCASSPIAGGPAGELFFGEGSRLTVL.